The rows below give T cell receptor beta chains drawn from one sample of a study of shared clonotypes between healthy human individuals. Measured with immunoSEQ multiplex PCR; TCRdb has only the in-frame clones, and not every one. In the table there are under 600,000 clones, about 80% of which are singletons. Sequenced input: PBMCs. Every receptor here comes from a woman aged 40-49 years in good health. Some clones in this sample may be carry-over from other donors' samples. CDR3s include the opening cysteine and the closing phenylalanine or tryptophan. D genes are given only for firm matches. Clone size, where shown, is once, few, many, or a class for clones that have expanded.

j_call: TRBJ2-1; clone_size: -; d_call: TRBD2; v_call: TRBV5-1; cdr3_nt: TGCGCCAGCAGCTTGGTCCTAGCGGGAGTAGGAAATGAGCAGTTCTTC; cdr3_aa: CASSLVLAGVGNEQFF
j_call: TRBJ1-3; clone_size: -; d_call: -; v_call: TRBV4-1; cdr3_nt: TGCGCCAGCAGCCAAGGGCCTAAGTCTGGAAACACCATATATTTT; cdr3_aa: CASSQGPKSGNTIYF
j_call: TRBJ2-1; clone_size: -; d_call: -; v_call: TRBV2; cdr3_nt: TGTGCCAGCAGGATGGAGCGATTCCCACCCTACAATGAGCAGTTCTTC; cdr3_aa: CASRMERFPPYNEQFF
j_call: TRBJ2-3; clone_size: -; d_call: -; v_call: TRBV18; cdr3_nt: TGTGCCAGCCTCTGGGGTACAGATACGCAGTATTTT; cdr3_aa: CASLWGTDTQYF
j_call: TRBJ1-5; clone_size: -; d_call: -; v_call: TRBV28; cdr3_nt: TGTGCCAGCAGTTGGGTAAATCAGCCCCAGCATTTT; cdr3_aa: CASSWVNQPQHF
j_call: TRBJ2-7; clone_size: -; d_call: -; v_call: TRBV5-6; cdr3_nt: TGTGCCAGCAGCTTGGGACTACGTCACTACGAGCAGTACTTC; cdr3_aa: CASSLGLRHYEQYF
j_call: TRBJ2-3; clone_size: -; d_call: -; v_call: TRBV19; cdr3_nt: TGTGCCAGTAGGGCCGACCCCGCAGATACGCAGTATTTT; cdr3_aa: CASRADPADTQYF
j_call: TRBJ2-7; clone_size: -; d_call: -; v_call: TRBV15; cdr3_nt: TGTGCCACCAGCCCGCGAACGGGTTCCCCCATGCAGTACTTC; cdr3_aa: CATSPRTGSPMQYF
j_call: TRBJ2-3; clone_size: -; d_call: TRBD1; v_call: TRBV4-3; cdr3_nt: TGCGCCAGCAGCCTCGGACAGGGGTTCACAGATACGCAGTATTTT; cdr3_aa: CASSLGQGFTDTQYF
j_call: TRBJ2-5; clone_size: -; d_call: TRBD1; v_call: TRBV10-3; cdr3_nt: TGTGCCATCAGTGCACAGGCAGGGGGCGAGACCCAGTACTTC; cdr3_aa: CAISAQAGGETQYF
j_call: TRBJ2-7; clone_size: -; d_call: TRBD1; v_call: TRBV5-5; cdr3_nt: TGTGCCAGCAGCTTCGTGGGACAGGGGAACGACGAGCAGTACTTC; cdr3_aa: CASSFVGQGNDEQYF
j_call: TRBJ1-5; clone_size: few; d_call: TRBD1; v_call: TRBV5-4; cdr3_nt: TGTGCCAGCAGTTGGGACAGAGAAGGGCCCCAGCATTTT; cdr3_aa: CASSWDREGPQHF
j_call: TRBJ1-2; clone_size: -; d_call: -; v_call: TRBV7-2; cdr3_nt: TGTGCCAGCAGCACACAGGAAGGGTTCGGCTACACCTTC; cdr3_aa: CASSTQEGFGYTF
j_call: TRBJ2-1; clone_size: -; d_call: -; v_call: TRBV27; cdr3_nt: TGTGCCAGCGGCCGCAGGGGCGGGAATGAGCAGTTCTTC; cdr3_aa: CASGRRGGNEQFF
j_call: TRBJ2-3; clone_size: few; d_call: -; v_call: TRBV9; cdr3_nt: TGTGCCAGCAGCGTAGTGGCAGACCCCACAGATACGCAGTATTTT; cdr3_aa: CASSVVADPTDTQYF
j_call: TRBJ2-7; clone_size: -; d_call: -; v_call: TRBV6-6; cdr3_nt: TGTGCCAGCAGTTACTCAGACGATTACGAGCAGTACTTC; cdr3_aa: CASSYSDDYEQYF
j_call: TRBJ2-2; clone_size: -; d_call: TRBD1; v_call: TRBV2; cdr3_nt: TGTGCCAGCAGTCGCCGGACAGGGGGCGCGGGTGGTACCGGGGAGCTGTTTTTT; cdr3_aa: CASSRRTGGAGGTGELFF